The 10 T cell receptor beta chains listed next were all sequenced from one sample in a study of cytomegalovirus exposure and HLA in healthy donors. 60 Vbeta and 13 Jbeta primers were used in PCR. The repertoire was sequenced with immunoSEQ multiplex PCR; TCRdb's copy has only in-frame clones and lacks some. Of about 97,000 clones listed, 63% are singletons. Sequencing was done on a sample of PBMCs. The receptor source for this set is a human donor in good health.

As DNA, the CDR3 is TGCGCCAGCAGCTTACGGACAGGGGGCAGCTCTGGGGCCAACGTCCTGACTTTC. It codes for CASSLRTGGSSGANVLTF. The chain couples TRBV5-1 to TRBJ2-6, with TRBD1 identical over 11 bases. This CDR3 has 18 amino acids. Trimming took 2 bases from V and 0 from J; bases not matched to a gene: 4. From germline, CDR1 is SGHRS and CDR2 YFSETQ.

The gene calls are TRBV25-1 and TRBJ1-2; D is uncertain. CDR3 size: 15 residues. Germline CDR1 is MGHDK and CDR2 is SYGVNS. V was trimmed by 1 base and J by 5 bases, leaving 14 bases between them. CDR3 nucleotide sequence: TGTGCCAGCAGTGAATTTGGAGTGGAGGAATATGGCTACACCTTC. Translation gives CASSEFGVEEYGYTF.

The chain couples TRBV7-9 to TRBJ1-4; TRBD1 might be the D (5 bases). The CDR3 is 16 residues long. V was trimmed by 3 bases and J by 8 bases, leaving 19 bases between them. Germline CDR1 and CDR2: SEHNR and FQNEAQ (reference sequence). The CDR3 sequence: CASSLTARGGGEKLFF. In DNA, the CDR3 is TGTGCCAGCAGCTTGACCGCGAGGGGAGGTGGCGAAAAACTGTTTTTT. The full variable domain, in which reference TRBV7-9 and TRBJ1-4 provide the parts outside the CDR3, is DTGVSQNPRHKITKRGQNVTFRCDPISEHNRLYWYRQTLGQGPEFLTYFQNEAQLEKSRLLSDRFSAERPKGSFSTLEIQRTEQGDSAMYLCASSLTARGGGEKLFFGSGTQLSVL.

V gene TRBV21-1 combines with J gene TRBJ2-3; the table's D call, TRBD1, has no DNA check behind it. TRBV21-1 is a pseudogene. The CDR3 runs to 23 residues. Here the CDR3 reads CASSKGHWTGGIKEGEETDTQYF. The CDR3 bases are TGTGCCAGCAGCAAAGGACATTGGACAGGGGGCATTAAAGAAGGAGAGGAAACAGATACGCAGTATTTT.

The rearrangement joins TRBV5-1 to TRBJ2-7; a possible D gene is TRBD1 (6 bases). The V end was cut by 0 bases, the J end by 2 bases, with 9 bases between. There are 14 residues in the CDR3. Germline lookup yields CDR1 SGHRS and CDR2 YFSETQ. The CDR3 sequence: CASSLEPGAYEQYF. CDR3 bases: TGCGCCAGCAGCTTGGAGCCAGGGGCCTACGAGCAGTACTTC. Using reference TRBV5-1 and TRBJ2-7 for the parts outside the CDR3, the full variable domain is KAGVTQTPRYLIKTRGQQVTLSCSPISGHRSVSWYQQTPGQGLQFLFEYFSETQRNKGNFPGRFSGRQFSNSRSEMNVSTLELGDSALYLCASSLEPGAYEQYFGPGTRLTVT.

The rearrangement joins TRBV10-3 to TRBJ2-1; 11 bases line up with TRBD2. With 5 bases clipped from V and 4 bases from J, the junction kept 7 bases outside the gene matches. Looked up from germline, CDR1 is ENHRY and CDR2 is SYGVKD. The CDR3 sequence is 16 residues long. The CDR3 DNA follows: TGTGCCATCAGTAGAACGGGACTAGCGGTTTACAATGAGCAGTTCTTC. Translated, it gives CAISRTGLAVYNEQFF.

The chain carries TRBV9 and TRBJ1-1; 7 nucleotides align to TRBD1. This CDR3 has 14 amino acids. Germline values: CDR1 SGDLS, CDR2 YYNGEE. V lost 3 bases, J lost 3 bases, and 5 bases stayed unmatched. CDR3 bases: TGTGCCAGCAGCGCAGACAGGGACCACACTGAAGCTTTCTTT. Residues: CASSADRDHTEAFF.

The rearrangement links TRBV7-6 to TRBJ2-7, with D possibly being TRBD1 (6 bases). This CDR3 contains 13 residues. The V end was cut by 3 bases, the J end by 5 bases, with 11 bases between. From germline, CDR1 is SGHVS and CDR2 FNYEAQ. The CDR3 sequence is CASSFIQGDEQYF. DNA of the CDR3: TGTGCCAGCAGCTTCATACAGGGAGACGAGCAGTACTTC.

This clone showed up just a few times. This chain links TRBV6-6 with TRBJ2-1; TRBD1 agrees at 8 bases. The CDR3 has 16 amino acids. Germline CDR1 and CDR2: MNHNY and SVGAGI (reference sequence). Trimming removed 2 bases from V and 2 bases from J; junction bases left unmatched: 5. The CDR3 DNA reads TGTGCCAGCAGTTACGCGGACAGGGTAACCTACAATGAGCAGTTCTTC. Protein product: CASSYADRVTYNEQFF.

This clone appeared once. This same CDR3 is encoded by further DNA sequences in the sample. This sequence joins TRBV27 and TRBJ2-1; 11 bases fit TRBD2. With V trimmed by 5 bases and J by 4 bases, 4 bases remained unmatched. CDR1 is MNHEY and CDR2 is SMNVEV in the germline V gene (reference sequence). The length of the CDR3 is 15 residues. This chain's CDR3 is CASSPGTSGYNEQFF. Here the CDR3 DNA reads TGTGCCAGCAGTCCGGGGACTAGCGGTTACAATGAGCAGTTCTTC.